These 29 T cell receptor beta chains were sequenced from one sample in a study of cytomegalovirus exposure and HLA in healthy donors. The PCR employed 60 Vbeta primers together with 13 Jbeta primers. Here immunoSEQ multiplex PCR was the method, and the copy in TCRdb shows in-frame clones only, minus some. The sample gives under 200,000 clones, roughly 80% of which show up once; approximately 2.1% is in the top ten. The sample consisted of PBMCs. These receptors were collected from a man in his forties or fifties in good health and CMV-seropositive.

This clone occurred once. The rearrangement joins TRBV2 to TRBJ2-2, with D maybe TRBD1 (8 bases). Germline loops: CDR1 SNHLY, CDR2 FYNNEI. This CDR3 is 17 amino acids long. V lost 2 bases and J 3 bases, leaving 16 bases between the germline ends. The DNA for the CDR3 is TGTGCCAGCAGTGAATTACAGGGGGGGCCAGACACCGGGGAGCTGTTTTTT. Residues: CASSELQGGPDTGELFF.

A few counts support this clone. Germline and junction disagree at one end, which may indicate a read error. V gene TRBV10-3 combines with J gene TRBJ1-1; D is uncertain. The CDR3 is made up of 13 amino acids. Germline V gives CDR1 ENHRY, CDR2 SYGVKD. CDR3 sequence: CASSYSGNTEAFF. DNA for the CDR3: TGTGCCAGCAGTTACTCGGGGAACACTGAAGCTTTCTTT.

The rearrangement joins TRBV7-2 to TRBJ2-1; no definite D call. The germline V and J ends were trimmed by 1 base and 6 bases, with 7 bases remaining between them. This CDR3 is 13 amino acids long. The germline CDR1 and CDR2 sequences are SGHTA and FQGNSA. CDR3 loop: CASSLDRFNEQFF. CDR3 coding DNA: TGTGCCAGCAGCTTAGATAGATTCAATGAGCAGTTCTTC.

This clone was seen a single time. The chain is built from TRBV29-1 and TRBJ2-1, with 7 bases aligning to TRBD2. CDR1 is SQVTM, CDR2 ANQGSEA, per germline. J lost 9 bases, V lost 1 base, and 12 bases had no gene match. The CDR3 length is 15 residues. The CDR3 region has the DNA TGCAGCGTTGAAGGGGGAGGGGTTCGAGAAAGTGAGCAGTTCTTC. The encoded protein is CSVEGGGVRESEQFF.

The V gene is TRBV13, the J gene TRBJ2-1; 7 nucleotides agree with TRBD1. J was trimmed by 3 bases and V by 10 bases; bases with no gene match: 9. Germline loops: CDR1 PRHDT, CDR2 FYEKMQ (reference sequence). The CDR3 covers 14 residues. The CDR3 DNA reads TGTGCCACCCCCGGAAGGGGGCTCTACAATGAGCAGTTCTTC. Protein product: CATPGRGLYNEQFF.

V usage is TRBV30 and J usage is TRBJ1-2; no reliable D call. Trimming pared 5 bases from V and 0 bases from J, leaving 16 bases between. The germline V gene encodes CDR1 GTSNPN and CDR2 SVGIG (reference sequence). The CDR3 sequence is 15 residues long. CDR3 DNA: TGTGCCTGGGGACTTGAAGGGATCCCTAACTATGGCTACACCTTC. It is translated as CAWGLEGIPNYGYTF.

This chain connects TRBV5-4 to TRBJ2-7, with D unclear. The CDR3 spans 13 residues. With 4 bases removed from V and 6 bases from J, the gap between germline ends came to 14 bases. Germline values: CDR1 SGHNT, CDR2 YYREEE (reference sequence). The CDR3 sequence: CASSVLRAAEQYF. The CDR3 DNA is TGTGCCAGCAGCGTGCTTCGAGCCGCCGAGCAGTACTTC.

V is TRBV9 and J is TRBJ2-7, with 8 bases that match TRBD2. This CDR3 comprises 15 residues. The germline V gene has CDR1 SGDLS and CDR2 YYNGEE. J was trimmed by 3 bases and V by 0 bases; bases with no gene match: 5. In DNA form, the CDR3 reads TGTGCCAGCAGCGTAGAGGGTAGCGGGGACTACGAGCAGTACTTC. Its translation: CASSVEGSGDYEQYF.

The chain has TRBV9 and TRBJ1-2; 10 bases map to TRBD1. The CDR3 loop spans 17 amino acids. From germline, CDR1 is SGDLS and CDR2 YYNGEE. Unmatched junction bases numbered 10, after V lost 0 bases and J lost 5 bases. In DNA, the CDR3 is TGTGCCAGCAGCGTAGGAGACAGGGGGCCAACTGCTTATGGCTACACCTTC. This encodes CASSVGDRGPTAYGYTF.

Worth noting for this clone: The sample carries other DNA sequences with the same CDR3. The chain combines TRBV18 with TRBJ2-5, with TRBD2 as a possible D gene (6 bases). This CDR3 is built from 12 residues. The V gene lost 2 bases and the J gene lost 5 bases, with 6 bases spanning the gap. Germline V gene data show CDR1 as KGHSH and CDR2 as LQKENI. The CDR3 protein is CASSPGGETQYF. CDR3 nucleotides: TGTGCCAGCTCACCAGGGGGGGAGACCCAGTACTTC. The full variable domain, in which reference TRBV18 and TRBJ2-5 provide the parts outside the CDR3, is NAGVMQNPRHLVRRRGQEARLRCSPMKGHSHVYWYRQLPEEGLKFMVYLQKENIIDESGMPKERFSAEFPKEGPSILRIQQVVRGDSAAYFCASSPGGETQYFGPGTRLLVL.

As regards this clone: Other DNA sequences in this specimen translate into the identical CDR3. This chain connects TRBV6-6 to TRBJ1-5; D is uncertain. Trimming took 4 bases from V and 5 from J, leaving 6 bases between them. Germline V gene data show CDR1 as MNHNY and CDR2 as SVGAGI (reference sequence). CDR3 length: 12 residues. The CDR3 DNA reads as TGTGCCAGCAGTTCCACAGATCAGCCCCAGCATTTT. Protein sequence: CASSSTDQPQHF.

The V and J genes are TRBV7-9 and TRBJ1-1, with 9 bases identical to TRBD1. Germline trimming cut 5 bases from V and 3 bases from J; bases unmatched to any gene: 10. There are 16 residues in the CDR3. CDR1 and CDR2 from the germline V gene are SEHNR and FQNEAQ (reference sequence). The CDR3 DNA sequence: TGTGCCAGCAGCCCGACGCCGACAGGGGGGGACACTGAAGCTTTCTTT. This gives the protein CASSPTPTGGDTEAFF.

A remark on this clone: Other DNA sequences in this specimen translate into the identical CDR3. The chain is built from TRBV27 and TRBJ1-1; D is perhaps TRBD1 (5 bases). This CDR3 is built from 13 residues. The ends were cut back, 2 bases at V and 4 bases at J, with 8 bases in the middle. CDR1 is MNHEY, CDR2 SMNVEV, per germline (reference sequence). DNA of the CDR3: TGTGCCAGCAGTTTACAGGGTAGCACTGAAGCTTTCTTT. Its translation: CASSLQGSTEAFF.

This clone was seen a few times. The chain links TRBV5-4 to TRBJ2-5; weak D call: TRBD1 (6 bases). Germline assignment: CDR1 SGHNT and CDR2 YYREEE (reference sequence). The germline V and J ends were trimmed by 6 bases and 4 bases, with 22 bases remaining between them. This CDR3 comprises 16 residues. CDR3 sequence (DNA): TGTGCCAGCAACACCGGCGCTGGAAAAGGGGGAGAGACCCAGTACTTC. Its protein product is CASNTGAGKGGETQYF.

The V and J genes are TRBV12-1 and TRBJ2-7; the table calls TRBD2, which could not be checked here. TRBV12-1 is given as a pseudogene. The CDR3 loop spans 15 amino acids. CDR3 region: CASSLPLGEGYEQYF. In nucleotides, the CDR3 is TGTGCCAGCAGCTTACCCCTCGGGGAGGGCTACGAGCAGTACTTC.

V is TRBV9 and J is TRBJ1-2, with 10 positions matching TRBD1. Looked up from germline, CDR1 is SGDLS and CDR2 is YYNGEE. The ends lost 4 bases at V and 3 bases at J; junction bases unmatched: 3. The CDR3 totals 14 residues. Written as DNA, the CDR3 is TGTGCCAGCAGCCGAGGGACAGGGGACTATGGCTACACCTTC. Residues: CASSRGTGDYGYTF.

The chain has TRBV5-8 and TRBJ1-1, with 7 bases aligning to TRBD1. V lost 4 bases to trimming and J lost 3 bases; unmatched junction nucleotides: 9. This CDR3 spans 15 amino acids. CDR1 and CDR2 (germline): SGHTS, YDEGEE. CDR3 nucleotides: TGTGCCAGCAGCGACAAAGGGGGCGAGGACACTGAAGCTTTCTTT. It specifies CASSDKGGEDTEAFF.

The chain links TRBV4-3 to TRBJ2-1, with a tentative D call TRBD1 (6 bases). Germline V gene lookup returns CDR1 LGHNA and CDR2 YSLEER. This CDR3 has 16 amino acids. Trimming removed 4 bases from V and 4 bases from J, with 17 bases in between. CDR3 sequence reads: CASSPRAQGSYNEQFF. The DNA of the CDR3 is TGCGCCAGCAGCCCGAGGGCACAGGGTTCATACAATGAGCAGTTCTTC.

The chain recombines TRBV6-5 with TRBJ1-1, with D unclear. The V end was cut by 3 bases, the J end by 5 bases, with 4 bases between. The CDR3 loop spans 11 amino acids. The V gene's germline CDR1 is MNHEY and CDR2 SVGAGI. CDR3 amino acids: CASSYMTEAFF. The CDR3 DNA reads TGTGCCAGCAGTTATATGACTGAAGCTTTCTTT.

The CDR3 sequence is CASRRTSGAYNEQFF. In DNA, the CDR3 is TGTGCCAGCAGAAGGACTAGCGGCGCCTACAATGAGCAGTTCTTC. V gene TRBV6-1 combines with J gene TRBJ2-1; 10 bases fit TRBD2. The CDR3 is 15 residues long. Germline lookup yields CDR1 MNHNS and CDR2 SASEGT. V lost 6 bases and J lost 2; bases outside the gene matches: 4.

As regards this clone: Other DNA sequences in this sample translate to the same CDR3. This chain links TRBV10-3 with TRBJ2-1; 7 bases match TRBD1. The CDR3 totals 14 residues. The germline V gene encodes CDR1 ENHRY and CDR2 SYGVKD. Unmatched junction bases numbered 4, after V lost 2 bases and J lost 6 bases. The CDR3 DNA reads TGTGCCATCAGTGAGAGGGCAGGGGGCAATGAGCAGTTCTTC. Amino acid sequence: CAISERAGGNEQFF.

Remarks on this clone: An end of the junction differs from the germline gene, which may be a read error. The chain has TRBV6-1 and TRBJ2-1; D possibly corresponds to TRBD1 (6 bases). CDR1 is MNHNS and CDR2 is SASEGT in the germline V gene. The CDR3 sequence is 16 residues long. The CDR3 coding sequence is TGTGCCAGCAGGGAAGACAGGCAGGGCTCCTACAATGAGCAGTTCTTC. It is translated as CASREDRQGSYNEQFF.

V is TRBV4-3 and J is TRBJ1-1; 10 nucleotides match TRBD1. The V gene end was trimmed by 2 bases and the J gene end by 6 bases; junction bases not matched to a gene: 3. In germline, CDR1 is LGHNA, CDR2 YSLEER. The CDR3 runs to 14 residues. CDR3 coding DNA: TGCGCCAGCAGCCAACGACAGGGGGCGGCTGAAGCTTTCTTT. It codes for CASSQRQGAAEAFF.

The chain links TRBV4-3 to TRBJ2-2; D gene uncertain. There are 15 residues in the CDR3. Per the germline V gene, CDR1 is LGHNA and CDR2 is YSLEER. The ends were cut back, 0 bases at V and 0 bases at J, with 5 bases in the middle. The CDR3 protein is CASSQESTNTGELFF. In nucleotides, the CDR3 is TGCGCCAGCAGCCAAGAGAGTACGAACACCGGGGAGCTGTTTTTT.

The rearrangement links TRBV15 to TRBJ1-2; tentative D call: TRBD1 (5 bases). The CDR3 spans 15 residues. Looked up from germline, CDR1 is LNHNV and CDR2 is YYDKDF (reference sequence). The V and J ends lost 1 base and 3 bases respectively, with 12 bases between them. This chain's CDR3 is CATSRAGGVDYGYTF. CDR3 in DNA: TGTGCCACCAGCAGAGCGGGGGGGGTTGACTATGGCTACACCTTC.

The rearrangement joins TRBV10-1 to TRBJ2-3; 7 nucleotides line up with TRBD1. CDR1 is WNHNN and CDR2 is SYGVQD in the germline V gene (reference sequence). Germline trimming cut 1 base from V and 2 bases from J; bases unmatched to any gene: 6. The CDR3 spans 16 residues. The CDR3 region has the DNA TGCGCCAGCAGTGAGTTACCGGGACAGATCACAGATACGCAGTATTTT. Its translation: CASSELPGQITDTQYF.

This sequence joins TRBV7-2 and TRBJ2-3; unclear D gene. CDR1 SGHTA and CDR2 FQGNSA come from the germline V gene. Trimming pared 4 bases from V and 7 bases from J, leaving 12 bases between. This CDR3 has 13 amino acids. The DNA for the CDR3 is TGTGCCAGCAGCTCCGAGTGGGCGAATACGCAGTATTTT. Translation gives CASSSEWANTQYF.

This rearrangement joins TRBV6-6 to TRBJ1-1; TRBD1 aligns across 7 bases. From germline, CDR1 is MNHNY and CDR2 SVGAGI (reference sequence). This CDR3 is 16 amino acids long. With 0 bases clipped from V and 0 bases from J, the junction kept 4 bases outside the gene matches. The CDR3 loop is CASSYSRGPLNTEAFF. For the CDR3, the DNA is TGTGCCAGCAGTTACTCGAGGGGGCCTCTGAACACTGAAGCTTTCTTT.

The chain uses TRBV4-1 and TRBJ2-7; possibly TRBD2 for D (6 bases). Trimming stripped 6 bases from V and 0 bases from J, with 21 bases between. CDR1 MGHRA and CDR2 YSYEKL come from the germline V gene. The CDR3 has 17 amino acids. CDR3 nucleotides: TGCGCCAGCAGTCCGGACGGCGGGGCGCTAGCCTCCTACGAGCAGTACTTC. Protein sequence: CASSPDGGALASYEQYF.